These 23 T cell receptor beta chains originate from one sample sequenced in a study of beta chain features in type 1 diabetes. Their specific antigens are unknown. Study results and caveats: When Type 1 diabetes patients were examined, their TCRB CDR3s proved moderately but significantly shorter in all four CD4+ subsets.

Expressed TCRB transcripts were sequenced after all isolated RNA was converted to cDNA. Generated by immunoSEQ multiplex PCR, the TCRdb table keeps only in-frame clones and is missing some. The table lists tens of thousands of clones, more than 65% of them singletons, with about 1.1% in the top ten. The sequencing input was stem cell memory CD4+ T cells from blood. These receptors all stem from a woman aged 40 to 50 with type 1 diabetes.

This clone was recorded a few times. As DNA, the CDR3 is TGTGCCAGCAGCTACCTATGGGGGGGAACTGAAGCTTTCTTT. It encodes CASSYLWGGTEAFF. This chain links TRBV7-2 with TRBJ1-1; D might be TRBD1 (5 bases). There are 14 residues in the CDR3. The germline V gene encodes CDR1 SGHTA and CDR2 FQGNSA. The V end was cut by 4 bases, the J end by 5 bases, with 14 bases between.

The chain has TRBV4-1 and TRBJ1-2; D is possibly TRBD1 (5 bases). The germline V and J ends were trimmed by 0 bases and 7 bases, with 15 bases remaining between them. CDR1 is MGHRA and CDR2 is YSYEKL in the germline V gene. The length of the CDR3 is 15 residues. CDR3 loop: CASSQDVQGLAGYTF. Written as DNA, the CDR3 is TGCGCCAGCAGCCAAGATGTCCAGGGTTTGGCTGGCTACACCTTC.

CDR3 in DNA: TGTGCCAGCAGTTTCGACAGAAACACTGAAGCTTTCTTT. It specifies CASSFDRNTEAFF. The chain uses TRBV6-5 and TRBJ1-1; tentatively, D is TRBD1 (5 bases). Germline V lookup: CDR1 MNHEY, CDR2 SVGAGI. This CDR3 comprises 13 residues. V was trimmed by 4 bases and J by 2 bases, leaving 8 bases between them.

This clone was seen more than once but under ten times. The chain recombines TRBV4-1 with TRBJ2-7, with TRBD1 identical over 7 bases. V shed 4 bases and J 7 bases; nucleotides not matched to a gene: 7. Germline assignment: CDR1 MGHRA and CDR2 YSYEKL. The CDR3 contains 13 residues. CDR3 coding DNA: TGCGCCAGCAGCCCTTATGGACAGGTTGAGCAGTACTTC. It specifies CASSPYGQVEQYF.

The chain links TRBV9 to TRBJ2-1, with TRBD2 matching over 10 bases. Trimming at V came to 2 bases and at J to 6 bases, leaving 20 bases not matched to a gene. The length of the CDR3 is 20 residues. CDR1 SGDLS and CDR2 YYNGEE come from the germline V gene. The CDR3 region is CASSVAPGQRLAGPSNEQFF. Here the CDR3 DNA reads TGTGCCAGCAGCGTGGCCCCGGGACAGAGACTAGCGGGTCCCAGCAATGAGCAGTTCTTC.

The CDR3 spells CASSKARGSYEQYF. The CDR3 nucleotides read TGTGCCAGCAGCAAAGCCAGGGGATCCTACGAGCAGTACTTC. V and J are TRBV21-1 and TRBJ2-7; the D call of TRBD1 is as the table states it, not checked on the DNA. TRBV21-1 corresponds to a pseudogene. This CDR3 region has 14 residues.

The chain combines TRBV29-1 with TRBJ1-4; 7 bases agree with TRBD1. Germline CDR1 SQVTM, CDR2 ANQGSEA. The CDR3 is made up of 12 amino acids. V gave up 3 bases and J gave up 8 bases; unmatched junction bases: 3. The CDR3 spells CSVEAGGEKLFF. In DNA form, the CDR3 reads TGCAGCGTTGAGGCAGGGGGGGAAAAACTGTTTTTT.

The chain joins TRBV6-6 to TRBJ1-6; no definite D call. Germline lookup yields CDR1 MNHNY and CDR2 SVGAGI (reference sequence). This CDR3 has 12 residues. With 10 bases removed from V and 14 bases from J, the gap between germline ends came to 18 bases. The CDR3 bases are TGTGCCACCAGGCCAGGCTTGGTAGCCCTCCACTTT. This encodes CATRPGLVALHF.

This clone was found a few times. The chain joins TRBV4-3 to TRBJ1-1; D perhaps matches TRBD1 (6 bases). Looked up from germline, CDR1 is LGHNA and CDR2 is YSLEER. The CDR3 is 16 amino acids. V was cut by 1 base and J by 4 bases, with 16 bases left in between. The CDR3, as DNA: TGCGCCAGCAGCCAAGCGAGGACAGACCTAAGCACTGAAGCTTTCTTT. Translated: CASSQARTDLSTEAFF.

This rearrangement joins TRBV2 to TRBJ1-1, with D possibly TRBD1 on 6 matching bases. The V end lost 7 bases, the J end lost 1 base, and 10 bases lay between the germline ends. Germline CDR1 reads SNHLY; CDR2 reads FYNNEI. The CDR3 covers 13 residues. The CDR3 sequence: CASKGQPNTEAFF. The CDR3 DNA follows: TGTGCCAGCAAGGGACAACCGAACACTGAAGCTTTCTTT.

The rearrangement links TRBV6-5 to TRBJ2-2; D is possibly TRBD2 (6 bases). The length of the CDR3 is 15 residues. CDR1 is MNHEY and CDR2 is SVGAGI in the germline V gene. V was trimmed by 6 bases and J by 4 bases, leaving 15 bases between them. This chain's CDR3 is CASSPRVRGTGELFF. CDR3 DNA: TGTGCCAGCAGCCCAAGGGTGCGGGGCACCGGGGAGCTGTTTTTT.

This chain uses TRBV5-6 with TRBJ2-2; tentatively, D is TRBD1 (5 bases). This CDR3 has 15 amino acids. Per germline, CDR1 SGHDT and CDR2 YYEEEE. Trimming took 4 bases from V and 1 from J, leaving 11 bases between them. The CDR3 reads CASSSRGQNTGELFF. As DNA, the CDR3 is TGTGCCAGCAGCAGCAGAGGACAGAACACCGGGGAGCTGTTTTTT.

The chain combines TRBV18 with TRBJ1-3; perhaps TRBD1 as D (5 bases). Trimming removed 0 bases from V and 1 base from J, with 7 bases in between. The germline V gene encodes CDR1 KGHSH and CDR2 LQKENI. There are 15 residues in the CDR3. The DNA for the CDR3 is TGTGCCAGCTCACCACCGAAGGGGTCTGGAAACACCATATATTTT. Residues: CASSPPKGSGNTIYF.

The CDR3 loop reads CASSVDRRNEQFF. CDR3 sequence (DNA): TGTGCCAGCAGCGTAGATCGGAGGAATGAGCAGTTCTTC. This rearrangement joins TRBV9 to TRBJ2-1; tentative D call: TRBD2 (5 bases). The V gene's germline CDR1 is SGDLS and CDR2 YYNGEE. The V end was cut by 0 bases, the J end by 7 bases, with 8 bases between. The CDR3 sequence is 13 residues long.

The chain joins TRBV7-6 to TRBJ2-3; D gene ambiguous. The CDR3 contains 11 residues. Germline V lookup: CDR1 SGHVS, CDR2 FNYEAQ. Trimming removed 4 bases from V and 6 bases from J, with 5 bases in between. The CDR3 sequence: CASSSEDTQYF. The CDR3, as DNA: TGTGCCAGCAGCTCGGAGGATACGCAGTATTTT.

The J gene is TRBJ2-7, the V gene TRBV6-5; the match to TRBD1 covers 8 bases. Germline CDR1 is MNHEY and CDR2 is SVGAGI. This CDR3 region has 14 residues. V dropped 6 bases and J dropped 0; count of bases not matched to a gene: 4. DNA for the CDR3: TGTGCCAGCAGAGGACAGGGAAGCTCCTACGAGCAGTACTTC. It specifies CASRGQGSSYEQYF.

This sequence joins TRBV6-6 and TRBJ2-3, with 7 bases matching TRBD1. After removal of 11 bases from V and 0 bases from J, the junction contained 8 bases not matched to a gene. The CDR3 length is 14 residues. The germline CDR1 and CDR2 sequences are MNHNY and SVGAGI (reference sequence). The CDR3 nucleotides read TGTGCCGGTTCGACAGGGTCTAGCACAGATACGCAGTATTTT. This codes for CAGSTGSSTDTQYF.

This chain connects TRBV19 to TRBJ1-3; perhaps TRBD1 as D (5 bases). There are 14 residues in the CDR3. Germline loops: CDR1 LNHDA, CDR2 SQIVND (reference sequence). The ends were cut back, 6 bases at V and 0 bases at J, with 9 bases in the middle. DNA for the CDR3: TGTGCCAGTAGAAGACAGTACTCTGGAAACACCATATATTTT. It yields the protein CASRRQYSGNTIYF.

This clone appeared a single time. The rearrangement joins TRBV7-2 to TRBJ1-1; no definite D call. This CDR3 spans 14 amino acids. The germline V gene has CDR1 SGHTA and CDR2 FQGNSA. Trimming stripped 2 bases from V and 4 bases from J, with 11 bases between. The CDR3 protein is CASSLWRAGTEAFF. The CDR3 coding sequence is TGTGCCAGCAGCTTATGGAGAGCTGGCACTGAAGCTTTCTTT.

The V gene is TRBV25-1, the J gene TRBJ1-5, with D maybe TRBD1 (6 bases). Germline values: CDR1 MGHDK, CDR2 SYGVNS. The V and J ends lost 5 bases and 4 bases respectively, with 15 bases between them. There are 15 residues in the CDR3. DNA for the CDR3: TGTGCCAGCAGTCCGAGGGGGGGCTCGAATCAGCCCCAGCATTTT. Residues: CASSPRGGSNQPQHF.

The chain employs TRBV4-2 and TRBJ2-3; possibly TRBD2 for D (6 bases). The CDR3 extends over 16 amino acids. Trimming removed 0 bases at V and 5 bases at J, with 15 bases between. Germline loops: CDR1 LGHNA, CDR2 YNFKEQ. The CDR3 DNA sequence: TGTGCCAGCAGCCAAGATAGTGGGAGGTCTGGAGATACGCAGTATTTT. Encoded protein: CASSQDSGRSGDTQYF.

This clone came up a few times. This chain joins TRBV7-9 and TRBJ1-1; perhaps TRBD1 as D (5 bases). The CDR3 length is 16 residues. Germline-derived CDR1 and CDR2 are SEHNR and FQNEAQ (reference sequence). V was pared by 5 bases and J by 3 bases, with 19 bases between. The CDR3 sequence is CASSHPKAGRHTEAFF. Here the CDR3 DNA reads TGTGCCAGCAGCCACCCGAAGGCGGGGCGACACACTGAAGCTTTCTTT.

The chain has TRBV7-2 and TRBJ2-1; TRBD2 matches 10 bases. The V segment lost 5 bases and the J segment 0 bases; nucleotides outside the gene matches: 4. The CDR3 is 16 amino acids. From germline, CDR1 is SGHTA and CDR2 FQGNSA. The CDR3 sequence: CASSLLAGSSYNEQFF. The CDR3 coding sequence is TGTGCCAGCAGCCTACTAGCGGGGAGCTCCTACAATGAGCAGTTCTTC.